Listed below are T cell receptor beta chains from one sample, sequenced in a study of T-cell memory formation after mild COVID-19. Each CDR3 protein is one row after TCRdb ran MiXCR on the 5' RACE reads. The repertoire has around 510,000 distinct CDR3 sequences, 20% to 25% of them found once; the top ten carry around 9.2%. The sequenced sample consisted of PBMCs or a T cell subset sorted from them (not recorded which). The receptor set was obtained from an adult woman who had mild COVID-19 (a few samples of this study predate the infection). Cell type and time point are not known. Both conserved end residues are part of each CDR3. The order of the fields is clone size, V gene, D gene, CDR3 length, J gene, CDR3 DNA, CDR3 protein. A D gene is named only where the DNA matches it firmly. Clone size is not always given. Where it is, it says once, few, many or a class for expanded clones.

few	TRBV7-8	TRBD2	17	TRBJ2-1	TGTGCCAGCAGTCCCCAGACTAGCGGGGGCTCCTACAATGAGCAGTTCTTC	CASSPQTSGGSYNEQFF
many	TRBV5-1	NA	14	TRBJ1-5	TGCGCCAGCAGCCCCGGGCAGTTCAATCAGCCCCAGCATTTT	CASSPGQFNQPQHF
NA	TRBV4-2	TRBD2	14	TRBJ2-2	TGTGCCAGCAGCCAAGTAGGGAGGGACGGGGAGCTGTTTTTT	CASSQVGRDGELFF
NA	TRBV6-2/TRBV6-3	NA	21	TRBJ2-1	TGTGCCAGCAGCCTCTCAGGATGGAGCTCAGGGCCCCGGGGCTCCTACAATGAGCAGTTCTTC	CASSLSGWSSGPRGSYNEQFF
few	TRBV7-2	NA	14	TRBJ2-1	TGTGCCAGCAGCCCCCAAGGGAGGTACAATGAGCAGTTCTTC	CASSPQGRYNEQFF
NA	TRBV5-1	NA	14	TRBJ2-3	TGCGCCAGCAGCGCGGGACCTCGCACAGATACGCAGTATTTT	CASSAGPRTDTQYF
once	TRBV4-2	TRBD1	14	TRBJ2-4	TGTGCCAGCAGCCAAGGTAGAGACAGGGCTATTCAGTACTTC	CASSQGRDRAIQYF
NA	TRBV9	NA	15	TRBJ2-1	TGTGCCAGCAGCGTAGGTGGAGGGGTTATCAATGAGCAGTTCTTC	CASSVGGGVINEQFF
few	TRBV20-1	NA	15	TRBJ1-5	TGCAGTGCTAGCGGACGGGGCCTTAGCAATCAGCCCCAGCATTTT	CSASGRGLSNQPQHF
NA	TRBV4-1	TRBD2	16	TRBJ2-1	TGCGCCAGCAGCGTGCTAGCGGGGGGCCTTGGAAATGAGCAGTTCTTC	CASSVLAGGLGNEQFF
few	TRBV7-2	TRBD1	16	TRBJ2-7	TGTGCCAGCAGCCCTTACTCCGGGACAGGGACACACGAGCAGTACTTC	CASSPYSGTGTHEQYF
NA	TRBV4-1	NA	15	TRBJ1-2	TGCGCCAGCAGCCAAGAAAAAGCTGACACCTATGGCTACACCTTC	CASSQEKADTYGYTF
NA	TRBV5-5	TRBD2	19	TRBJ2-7	TGTGCCAGCAGCCCGGTGTCCGGGACTAGCGGGAGGGCTCTCTACGAGCAGTACTTC	CASSPVSGTSGRALYEQYF
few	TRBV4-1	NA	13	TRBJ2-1	TGCGCCAGCAGCCAAACTCTAGGGAATGAGCAGTTCTTC	CASSQTLGNEQFF
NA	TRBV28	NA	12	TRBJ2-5	TGTGCCAGCAGGGACTCCTCAGAGACCCAGTACTTC	CASRDSSETQYF
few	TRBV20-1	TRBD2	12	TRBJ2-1	TGCAGTGCTGGGACTAGCGTCTATGAGCAGTTCTTC	CSAGTSVYEQFF
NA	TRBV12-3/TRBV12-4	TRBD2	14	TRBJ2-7	TGTGCCAGCGAGGACCCTAGCGGGAGTTACGAGCAGTACTTC	CASEDPSGSYEQYF
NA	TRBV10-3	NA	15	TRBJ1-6	TGTGCCATCAGTGAGAACAGAGCCTCTGGTTCACCCCTCCACTTT	CAISENRASGSPLHF
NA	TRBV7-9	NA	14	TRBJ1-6	TGTGCCAGCAGTCGGGAGGGGGTGAATTCACCCCTCCACTTT	CASSREGVNSPLHF
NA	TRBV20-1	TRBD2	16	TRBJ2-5	TGCAGTGCTAGAGATGGTGGGCTAGCGGGAGGAGAGACCCAGTACTTC	CSARDGGLAGGETQYF
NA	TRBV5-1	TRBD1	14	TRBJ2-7	TGCGCCAGCAGCCCGCCGGGACAGGGCAGCTTATGGTACTTC	CASSPPGQGSLWYF
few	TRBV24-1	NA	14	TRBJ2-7	TGTGCCACCAGTAACGGGCAGGGCTCCTACGAGCAGTACTTC	CATSNGQGSYEQYF
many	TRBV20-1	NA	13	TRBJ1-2	TGCAGTGCTAGAGATAGGGGCTACTATGGCTACACCTTC	CSARDRGYYGYTF
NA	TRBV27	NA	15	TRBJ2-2	TGTGCCAGCAGTACTCTCCCCCTCTTCACCGGGGAGCTGTTTTTT	CASSTLPLFTGELFF
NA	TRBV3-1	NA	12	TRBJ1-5	TGTGCCAGCAGCCTAACCGGGGGTCCCCAGCATTTT	CASSLTGGPQHF
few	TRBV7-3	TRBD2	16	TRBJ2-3	TGTGCCAGCAGCTTAACGGCTAGCGGAAGCACAGATACGCAGTATTTT	CASSLTASGSTDTQYF
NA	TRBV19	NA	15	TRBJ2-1	TGTGCCAGTAGTATATTCGGAACCCTATCCAAGGAGCAGTTCTTC	CASSIFGTLSKEQFF
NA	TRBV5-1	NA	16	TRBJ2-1	TGCGCCAGCAGCTATTCAGAGGAAATAAATCGAAATGAGCAGTTCTTC	CASSYSEEINRNEQFF
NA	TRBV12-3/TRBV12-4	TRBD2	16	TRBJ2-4	TGTGCCAGCAGCCCCGGGGGGCGGGGGGGCGTTCCCATTCAGTACTTC	CASSPGGRGGVPIQYF
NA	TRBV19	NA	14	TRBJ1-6	TGTGCCAGTAGTATATCGGGAACTAATTCACCCCTCCACTTT	CASSISGTNSPLHF
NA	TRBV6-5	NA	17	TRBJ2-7	TGTGCCAGCAGTTACGCAAAGGCGGATTTTACCTCCTACGAGCAGTACTTC	CASSYAKADFTSYEQYF
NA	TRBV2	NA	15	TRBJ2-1	TGTGCCAGCAGTTCCCTGGGGGCCCAGGTTAATGAGCAGTTCTTC	CASSSLGAQVNEQFF
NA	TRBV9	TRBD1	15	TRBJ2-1	TGTGCCAGCAGCGTAGGACAGGGATGGGTCAATGAGCAGTTCTTC	CASSVGQGWVNEQFF
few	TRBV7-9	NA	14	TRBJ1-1	TGTGCCGGCGCGCGGCAGGGTGGGAACACTGAAGCTTTCTTT	CAGARQGGNTEAFF
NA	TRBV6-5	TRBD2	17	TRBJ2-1	TGTGCCAGCAGCGCAGTGAAGCGGGGGGGCCGCTACAATGAGCAGTTCTTC	CASSAVKRGGRYNEQFF
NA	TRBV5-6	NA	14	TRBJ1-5	TGTGCCAGCAGCTTGGGTATAAGTCATCAGCCCCAGCATTTT	CASSLGISHQPQHF
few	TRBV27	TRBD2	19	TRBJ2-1	TGTGCCAGCAGTTTATCGTCTTGGGATAGCGGGAGGGGCTACAATGAGCAGTTCTTC	CASSLSSWDSGRGYNEQFF
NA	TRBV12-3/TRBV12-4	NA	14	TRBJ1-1	TGTGCCAGCGTAAAAAGGGAGGTGAACACTGAAGCTTTCTTT	CASVKREVNTEAFF
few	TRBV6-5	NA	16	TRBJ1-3	TGTGCCAGCAGTTACTCAGACGTGGGCTCTGGAAACACCATATATTTT	CASSYSDVGSGNTIYF
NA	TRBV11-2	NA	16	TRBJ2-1	TGTGCCAGCAGCTCCGTTGGGAGAAGCTCCTACAATGAGCAGTTCTTC	CASSSVGRSSYNEQFF
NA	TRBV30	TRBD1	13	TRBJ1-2	TGTGCCTGGAACCGGGACAGGGCGGGCGGCTACACCTTC	CAWNRDRAGGYTF
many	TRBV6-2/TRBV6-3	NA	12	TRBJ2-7	TGTGCCAGCAGTGCAACCCACCGCGAGCAGTACTTC	CASSATHREQYF
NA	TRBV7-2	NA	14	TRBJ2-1	TGTGCCAGCAGCTTAGCGCCAGGGCACGACGAGCAGTTCTTC	CASSLAPGHDEQFF
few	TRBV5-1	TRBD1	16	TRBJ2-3	TGCGCCAGCAGCCCCGACAGGGGACACCTGGCAGATACGCAGTATTTT	CASSPDRGHLADTQYF
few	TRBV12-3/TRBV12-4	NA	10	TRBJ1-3	TGTGCCAGCAGTTGGGGCCGGGCGTATTTT	CASSWGRAYF
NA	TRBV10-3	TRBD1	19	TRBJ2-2	TGTGCCATCAGAATGAGCTACTCCTCGGGACAGGGGAACACCGGGGAGCTGTTTTTT	CAIRMSYSSGQGNTGELFF
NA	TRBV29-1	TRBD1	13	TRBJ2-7	TGCAGCGTTGAAGACAGGGGGACCTACGAGCAGTACTTC	CSVEDRGTYEQYF
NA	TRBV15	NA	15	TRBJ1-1	TGTGCCACCAGCAGAGATGGGACCCGGGGCACTGAAGCTTTCTTT	CATSRDGTRGTEAFF
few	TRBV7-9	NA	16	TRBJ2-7	TGTGCCAGCAGCCCGCCCGGGCTAGCAGCATCCTACGAGCAGTACTTC	CASSPPGLAASYEQYF
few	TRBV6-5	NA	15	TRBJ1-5	TGTGCCAGCAGTCAATCGTCCAGGGGAAGGCAGCCCCAGCATTTT	CASSQSSRGRQPQHF
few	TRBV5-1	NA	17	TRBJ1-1	TGCGCCAGCAGCTTGGGGCGTTCCGACAGGTTATACACTGAAGCTTTCTTT	CASSLGRSDRLYTEAFF
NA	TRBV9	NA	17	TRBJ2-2	TGTGCCAGCAGCGTAGGAGGCATAGCGGAGATGACCGGGGAGCTGTTTTTT	CASSVGGIAEMTGELFF
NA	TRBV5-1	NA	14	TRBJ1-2	TGCGCCAGCAGCAAAAAAGACCCTTCGAGGGGCTACACCTTC	CASSKKDPSRGYTF
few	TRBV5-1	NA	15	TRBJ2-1	TGCGCCAGCAGCCTCGGGGAAACCTCCTACAATGAGCAGTTCTTC	CASSLGETSYNEQFF
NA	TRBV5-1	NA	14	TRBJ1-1	TGCGCCAGCAACACCGTGGGGGCGAACACTGAAGCTTTCTTT	CASNTVGANTEAFF
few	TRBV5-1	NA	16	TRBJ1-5	TGCGCCAGCAGCTCCCTTCCCCGGGAAGGCAATCAGCCCCAGCATTTT	CASSSLPREGNQPQHF
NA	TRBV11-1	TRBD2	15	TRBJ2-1	TGTGCCAGCAGCTTCGGGACTAGCGGGAGTGAAGAGCAGTTCTTC	CASSFGTSGSEEQFF
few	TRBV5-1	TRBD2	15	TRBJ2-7	TGCGCCAGCAGCTTGGCTGGGACTATCGGTGACGAGCAGTACTTC	CASSLAGTIGDEQYF
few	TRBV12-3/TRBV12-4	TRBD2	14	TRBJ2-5	TGTGCCAGCGGCAATCCTAGCGGACAAGAGACCCAGTACTTC	CASGNPSGQETQYF
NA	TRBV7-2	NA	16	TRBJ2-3	TGTGCCAGCAGCCCCATCGAGTTGGTGGACACAGATACGCAGTATTTT	CASSPIELVDTDTQYF